This T cell receptor (beta chain) was recovered during a study of early T cells in non-severe SARS-CoV-2 infection. In the study overall: Sequencing input comprised bulk RNA from unsorted whole blood; chain pairing was not available.

This CDR3 has 16 amino acids. Germline lookup yields CDR1 SGHRS and CDR2 YFSETQ. The V end lost 2 bases, the J end lost 2 bases, and 15 bases lay between the germline ends. The protocol attached unique molecular identifiers to individual cDNA molecules. In TCRdb, the 5' RACE reads were re-called with MiXCR into one record per CDR3 protein. Of 65,000 to 95,000 distinct CDR3 sequences in the sample, roughly 12% were seen once. Regarding this clonotype: Its antigen is undetermined.

Regarding the study as a whole: Clonotype matching in VDJdb favored anti-spike CD8 responses and did not capture private and CD4 specificities.

This chain links TRBV5-1 with TRBJ2-3; D possibly corresponds to TRBD2 (5 bases). This material consisted of whole blood, taken at baseline. The TCR sequence derives from an adult who was a healthcare worker with PCR-confirmed SARS-CoV-2 infection or an uninfected control (not recorded which). The donor label of this sample is uncertain. The CDR3, as DNA: TGCGCCAGCAGCTTTCTCGGAGGCTTGGACACAGATACGCAGTATTTT. Translated, it gives CASSFLGGLDTDTQYF.